This T cell receptor (beta chain) was captured by sequencing in a study of blood T cell repertoires in COVID-19. The repertoire was sequenced with immunoSEQ multiplex PCR; TCRdb's copy has only in-frame clones and lacks some. Seen here are some 100,000 clones, approximately 86% observed once, and the top ten hold approximately 2.5%. Cohorts were based on clinical histories the participants reported. Donors in Cohort 3 who had recovered were those with two negative PCRs, healthcare professional clearance, or resolution of their symptoms. The CDR3 has 15 residues. Between the trimmed V and J ends, which lost 5 bases and 5 bases, there was a span of 17 bases. Germline assignment: CDR1 KGHDR and CDR2 SFDVKD.

V is TRBV24-1 and J is TRBJ2-5, with D perhaps TRBD1 (5 bases). The sequenced sample was PBMCs or T cells enriched from blood (not recorded which). This receptor was taken from a woman between 45 and 60 years old who had recovered from COVID-19. CDR3 DNA sequence: TGTGCCACCAGTGCCAGGCAGGGTTTAAGGGAGACCCAGTACTTC. It translates to CATSARQGLRETQYF.